The 3 T cell receptor beta chains given below trace back to one sample, sequenced in a study of T-cell reconstitution after alpha-beta-depleted transplantation in children. TCRbeta library construction was performed incorporating unique molecular identifiers. A single record per CDR3 protein comes from TCRdb applying MiXCR to the PCR reads. In the table there are approximately 490,000 distinct CDR3 sequences, 9.5% to 15% of which are singletons. The sample in question was PBMCs from the stem cell graft donor, obtained from the stem cell graft. These receptors all come from a human donor who donated a stem cell graft to a child with combined immunodeficiency.

This clonotype showed up many times. This chain links TRBV7-2 with TRBJ2-1, with D unresolved. Trimming removed 5 bases at V and 6 bases at J, with 11 bases between. Looked up from germline, CDR1 is SGHTA and CDR2 is FQGNSA. The CDR3 has 13 amino acids. As DNA, the CDR3 is TGTGCCAGCAGCCCAGACCTCTCCAATGAGCAGTTCTTC. It specifies CASSPDLSNEQFF.

This chain uses TRBV7-2 with TRBJ2-5; no definite D call. The CDR3 runs 16 residues. Germline V gives CDR1 SGHTA, CDR2 FQGNSA. V lost 6 bases and J lost 2, with 19 bases in between. The CDR3 reads CASSSQTGVPQETQYF. The CDR3 bases are TGTGCCAGCAGTTCTCAAACTGGGGTCCCTCAAGAGACCCAGTACTTC. The variable domain in full, with the rest retrieved from reference TRBV7-2 and TRBJ2-5, is GAGVSQSPSNKVTEKGKDVELRCDPISGHTALYWYRQSLGQGLEFLIYFQGNSAPDKSGLPSDRFSAERTGGSVSTLTIQRTQQEDSAVYLCASSSQTGVPQETQYFGPGTRLLVL.

This clonotype appeared a few times. The chain links TRBV5-1 to TRBJ2-1; TRBD2 agrees at 11 bases. The V segment lost 4 bases and the J segment 7 bases; nucleotides outside the gene matches: 7. Germline V gives CDR1 SGHRS, CDR2 YFSETQ. The CDR3 covers 15 residues. The CDR3 DNA reads as TGCGCCAGCAGCGAAATAGCGGGAGGGGGTAATGAGCAGTTCTTC. Encoded protein: CASSEIAGGGNEQFF.